This T cell receptor (beta chain) was identified during a study of T cells after posttransplantation cyclophosphamide. This clone was picked up many times. Method: immunoSEQ multiplex PCR; TCRdb's copy keeps in-frame clones and lacks some. This sample has 2,100 or so clones and no singletons, with roughly 23% in the ten largest. Treatment was busulfan-fludarabine conditioning, a marrow graft, and cyclophosphamide on days +3 and +4. V trimming: 5 bases; J trimming: 2 bases; junction bases outside the gene matches: 7. Per the germline V gene, CDR1 is WSHSY and CDR2 is SAAADI. The CDR3 covers 18 residues.

This sequence was found in a female patient aged 60 or older who received an allogeneic stem cell transplant from a related donor and was CMV-positive. Part of the T cells may come from the graft donor. This specimen consisted of PBMCs, obtained 86 days after allogeneic stem cell transplant with posttransplant cyclophosphamide. The chain uses TRBV10-2 and TRBJ2-3; 16 bases align to TRBD2. CDR3 sequence reads: CASSKSGTSGRVTDTQYF. CDR3 nucleotide sequence: TGCGCCAGCAGTAAATCCGGGACTAGCGGGAGGGTCACAGATACGCAGTATTTT.